This T cell receptor beta chain comes out of a study of blood T cell repertoires in COVID-19 (dated by TCRdb to about 2020). About the investigation overall: Samples covering the acute and convalescent phases of COVID-19 were provided by collaborators in the United States, Italy and Spain. Nearly every sample came with metadata listing a de-identified subject ID, COVID-19 status, age in years and sex. A freely available public database, intended as a resource for researchers studying the immune response to SARS-CoV-2, is where the repertoires were released. Where available, HLA class I and class II types were obtained from metadata supplied by the sample provider rather than from assay-based typing. The material from the prospective study consisted of cDNA or gDNA derived from T cells, B-cell-depleted T cells, or PBMCs. Subjects who had been exposed to COVID-19, were actively infected with it, or had recovered from it provided the deeply sampled blood TCRbeta repertoires that made up the dataset. The samples were drawn from the first 160 participants of the ongoing ImmuneRACE study and from 1,254 subjects provided by 6 global collaborators. Study-level results and caveats: The quantity of clinical and demographic metadata differed by source and by participant and was supplied without curation.

About this clone: No cognate antigen has been identified for it. No base qualities exist here, and no much larger clone lies one base off it.

TCRbeta CDR3 regions were amplified from genomic DNA using the immunoSEQ Assay, a bias-controlled multiplex PCR. In the source study's methods: The number of nucleated cells in each sample was estimated by amplification of reference gene primers within the assay. Sequence reads were collapsed and filtered to measure the absolute abundance of every unique TCRbeta CDR3 rearrangement. For each sample, productive Simpson clonality was calculated by taking the square root of Simpson's diversity index across productive rearrangements. Here the immuneACCESS table is served through TCRdb, limited to in-frame sequences with V and J called. Missing clones are a known gap in these copies; in checked studies unresolved V genes cover under half, and the rest lacks a known reason. The V and J calls and the clone size are those of that table, but D and trimming were determined from the DNA. Recorded for this sample are 95,000 to 110,000 clones; 84% of them occurred a single time. The top ten constitute about 4% of the sample.

Germline trimming amounts to 4 bases on V and 7 bases on J, with 8 as the count of junction bases outside the gene matches. CDR1 and CDR2, looked up from the germline V gene, are SGHRS and YFSETQ. The CDR3 goes from the cysteine to the phenylalanine over 16 residues. Only the CDR3 part of the read is kept: 48 bases, read in frame from the first base. Collaborating institutions collected whole blood in K2EDTA tubes following their own protocols. For TCRbeta analysis, collaborators shipped samples in one of three forms: frozen whole blood, isolated PBMCs, or DNA extracted from either of those sample types.

This clonotype originated in a human donor in a cohort sampled during active COVID-19. The V gene is TRBV5-1 and the J gene is TRBJ2-3, with 14 junctional bases fitting TRBD2. Sequencing used peripheral blood. The CDR3 reads CASSMGGLAGANTQYF. The DNA reads as follows: TGCGCCAGCAGCATGGGGGGACTAGCGGGAGCAAATACGCAGTATTTT. The full variable domain, with segments outside the CDR3 supplied by the reference TRBV5-1 and TRBJ2-3 proteins, appears as KAGVTQTPRYLIKTRGQQVTLSCSPISGHRSVSWYQQTPGQGLQFLFEYFSETQRNKGNFPGRFSGRQFSNSRSEMNVSTLELGDSALYLCASSMGGLAGANTQYFGPGTRLTVL.